These T cell receptor beta chains were read from a single sample in a study of T cell changes during pregnancy in multiple sclerosis. The table came from immunoSEQ multiplex PCR; TCRdb's copy has only in-frame clones and leaves some out. The sample carries tens of thousands of clones, approximately 89% recorded once. This specimen consisted of peripheral blood, obtained in the first trimester of pregnancy. The receptors come from a female donor in good health, enrolled as a control in a pregnancy study. The CDR3 runs from the conserved cysteine through the conserved F or W. A D gene is named only where the DNA matches it firmly. Expanded clones are given a class, and other clones once, few, many or no size at all.

abundance	d_gene	v_gene	j_gene	CDR3nt	CDR3aa
.	TRBD1	TRBV5-1	TRBJ1-1	TGCGCCAGCAGCTTGGAGGGGACAGTACTTAACACTGAAGCTTTCTTT	CASSLEGTVLNTEAFF
.	.	TRBV7-9	TRBJ1-2	TGTGCCAGCAGCGCATTACAGGGCGGTGGCTACACCTTC	CASSALQGGGYTF
once	.	TRBV27	TRBJ2-7	TGTGCCAGCAGTTGGGCCGGGAGCTCCTACGAGCAGTACTTC	CASSWAGSSYEQYF
.	TRBD1	TRBV2	TRBJ2-1	TGTGCCAGCAGTACCCCGCGGGACAGGGGATCCTACAATGAGCAGTTCTTC	CASSTPRDRGSYNEQFF
.	.	TRBV7-9	TRBJ2-5	TGTGCCAGCAGCCCCCTGGGACTGGCAAAAGAGACCCAGTACTTC	CASSPLGLAKETQYF
.	.	TRBV9	TRBJ2-2	TGTGCCAGCAGCGTAGTCGCGGGGGCGGGGACCGGGGAGCTGTTTTTT	CASSVVAGAGTGELFF
.	TRBD1	TRBV2	TRBJ2-2	TGTGCCAGCAATGCAGGGGGGAACACCGGGGAGCTGTTTTTT	CASNAGGNTGELFF
.	TRBD1	TRBV6-6	TRBJ1-1	TGTGCCAGCAGTTACTCGAAGGGGGCAAACACTGAAGCTTTCTTT	CASSYSKGANTEAFF
.	.	TRBV19	TRBJ2-1	TGTGCCAGTAGTATACTCGGGAGAAAGTTCAATGAGCAGTTCTTC	CASSILGRKFNEQFF
.	TRBD1	TRBV7-9	TRBJ1-1	TGTGCCAGCAGCTCGGACAGGGGGCGGGTCTGGGACACTGAAGCTTTCTTT	CASSSDRGRVWDTEAFF